This TCR beta chain was recovered during a study of a mutant IDH1 vaccine in newly diagnosed glioma. Study as a whole: Patients under treatment included around 60% males and about 40% females and had a mean age of approximately 40 years. Standard pretreatment was either radiotherapy, temozolomide, or, for most, radiochemotherapy with temozolomide.

This clone came up once. The time point is: baseline, week 1 (first vaccination visit). Treatment described: pre-vaccination baseline after standard-of-care therapy. The donors had new WHO grade 3 or 4 astrocytomas; these were IDH1-mutant and ATRX-lost. The CDR3 is 14 residues long. Looked up from germline, CDR1 is KGHSH and CDR2 is LQKENI. V lost 4 bases to trimming and J lost 5 bases, with 15 bases between them. The repertoire was sequenced with immunoSEQ multiplex PCR; TCRdb's copy has only in-frame clones and lacks some. The table includes about 32,000 clones, around 80% detected once. V usage is TRBV18 and J usage is TRBJ2-7; D might be TRBD1 or TRBD2, each matching 5 bases. Sequenced material: PBMCs, taken from a glioma patient treated with radiotherapy, temozolomide or both. The TCR was taken from a man aged 25-45 years with glioma. The CDR3 nucleotides read TGTGCCAGCTCACAGGTCACGGGGCGCGACGAGCAGTACTTC. As protein: CASSQVTGRDEQYF.